This T cell receptor (beta chain) originates from a study of control samples from healthy donors and cancer patients. The data were produced by immunoSEQ multiplex PCR, yet TCRdb's version contains in-frame clones alone and is incomplete. This sample has around 140,000 clones, with around 90% found just once. There are 14 residues in the CDR3. V dropped 4 bases and J dropped 3 bases, with 13 bases sitting between them. CDR1 SGHNT and CDR2 YYREEE come from the germline V gene (reference sequence). This TCR was sampled from a man aged 18 to 30 in good health. This rearrangement joins TRBV5-4 to TRBJ1-1, with D maybe TRBD1 (5 bases). Sequenced input: blood. The CDR3 DNA reads TGTGCCAGCAGCGCGTTCCGGGGGGACACTGAAGCTTTCTTT. Its protein is CASSAFRGDTEAFF.